The present entry profiles one T cell receptor (beta chain) with its context. This clonotype was seen repeatedly, ten times or more. What this receptor recognizes is not known. No base-level quality is on record; no much larger clone is a single base apart. This sample stems from a study of neurological immune-mediated disorders (dated by TCRdb to the late 2010s). Notes on the research overall: Among the approximately 35 multiple sclerosis patients, relapsing-remitting MS accounted for around 30 and secondary progressive MS accounted for 3. Using UMI-based sequencing, the study compared peripheral blood TCR-beta repertoires from patients with HTLV-I-associated myelopathy (HAM/TSP), patients with multiple sclerosis, and healthy controls. The 90 to 110 TCR-beta libraries covered PBMC samples along with longitudinal samples, technical triplicates, and paired sorted CD4+ and CD8+ T-cell subsets. The cohort included 68 subjects: some 14 with HAM/TSP, about 34 with multiple sclerosis, and some 20 healthy controls.

Broader findings and caveats from the paper: TCR clonal expansion was greatest in HAM/TSP patients and smallest in MS patients, who ranked below even healthy controls. Phylogenetic analysis grouped repertoires from 18 of 34 MS patients into a cluster of related CDR3 sequences, suggesting a possible repertoire-level signature. No association of the MS cluster with clinical or MRI features was observed, and the need for larger cohorts was stated by the authors. No identical CDR3 amino acid sequences were shared among expanded clones across subjects, suggesting private TCR-beta repertoires in all groups.

For unsorted PBMC libraries, 2 million PBMCs were used after storage in RNAlater at -80 degrees C until RNA extraction. Multiple sclerosis patients were enrolled in a US clinical protocol under which disease progression was evaluated by magnetic resonance imaging. Peripheral blood underwent Ficoll-Hypaque density gradient centrifugation to isolate PBMCs, which were then cryopreserved in liquid nitrogen. Deletion took 7 bases off V and 0 bases off J, with a span of 16 bases between the germline ends. CDR1 and CDR2 are drawn from the germline V gene (reference sequence): MNHEY, SMNVEV. The CDR3 runs 16 amino acids, cysteine and phenylalanine included. This entry keeps only the CDR3 DNA: 48 bases, framed from base 1. cDNA was synthesized by template-switch 5'RACE using a primer with a 10-nucleotide random unique molecular identifier that tagged each TCR transcript. Over 200 million TCR-beta sequences, covering 15-18 subjects, were produced in each sequencing run. The RNeasy kit was used to extract total RNA. Using the KAPA Real-time Library Amplification kit, TCR-beta VDJ regions were amplified with primers for the TCR constant region and the 5'RACE anchor. A first PCR added sample indexes and Illumina adaptors, and a second PCR then raised library yield. After purification with Ampure beads, the TCR product of roughly 650 bp was size-selected on a 2% E-gel SizeSelection system. Before pooling, library quality was assessed on a Bioanalyzer, concentration was determined with Qubit, and library quantification was performed with the Kapa Library Quantification kit. Paired-end 2 x 150 bp sequencing of the libraries was performed on an Illumina HiSeq 2500. To increase sequence diversity, roughly 25-31% phiX was spiked into each library pool. Under the source paper's analysis protocol: The quality-filtered reads were processed with the UMI-based MiGEC pipeline, whose error correction step removed more than 80% of the raw TCR sequences. IMGT germline references were used for aligning VDJ genes, and each clonotype was defined as a unique CDR3 amino acid sequence together with its V-J genes. Clonal expansion, Shannon diversity, and CDR3 relatedness (CalcPairwiseDistances, ClusterSamples) were evaluated with VDJtools, and phylogenetic trees were built with CLCbio workbench. Clones with at least 8 unique UMIs were defined as expanded, with this threshold being based on coefficient-of-variation modelling across technical triplicates. Clones were called with MiXCR by TCRdb after fastp trimmed the public reads at Q25, and only in-frame beta chains were retained. A single entry per CDR3 protein holds the most common genes and DNA from its merged rows. V and J calls and clone size were set by TCRdb, not the authors. The sample table shows 60,000 to 85,000 distinct CDR3 sequences, and 4% to 6% are seen once. The biggest ten clones account for approximately 7.4% of the sample.

This TCR was recovered from a man younger than 35 with multiple sclerosis. The sample consisted of PBMCs. The sequence is built from TRBV27 and TRBJ2-4; the D gene cannot be resolved reliably. The sequenced DNA is TGTGCCAGCACCTCTAACACACGACTAGCCAAAAACATTCAGTACTTC. Its translation is CASTSNTRLAKNIQYF.